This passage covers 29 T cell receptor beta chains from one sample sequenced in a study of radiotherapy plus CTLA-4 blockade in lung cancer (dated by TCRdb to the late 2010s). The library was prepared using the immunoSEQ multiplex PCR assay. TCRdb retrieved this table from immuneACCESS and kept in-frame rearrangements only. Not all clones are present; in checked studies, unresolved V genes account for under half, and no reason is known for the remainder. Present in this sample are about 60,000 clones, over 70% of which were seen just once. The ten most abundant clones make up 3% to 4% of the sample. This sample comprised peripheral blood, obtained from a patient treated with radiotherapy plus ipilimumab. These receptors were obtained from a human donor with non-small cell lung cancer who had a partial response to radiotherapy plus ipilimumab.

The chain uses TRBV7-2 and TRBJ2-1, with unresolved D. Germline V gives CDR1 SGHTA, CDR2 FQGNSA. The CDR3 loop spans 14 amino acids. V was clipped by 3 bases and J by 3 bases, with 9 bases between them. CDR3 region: CASSFFYSYNEQFF. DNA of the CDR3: TGTGCCAGCAGCTTTTTCTACAGCTACAATGAGCAGTTCTTC. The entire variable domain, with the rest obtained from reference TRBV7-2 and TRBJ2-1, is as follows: GAGVSQSPSNKVTEKGKDVELRCDPISGHTALYWYRQSLGQGLEFLIYFQGNSAPDKSGLPSDRFSAERTGGSVSTLTIQRTQQEDSAVYLCASSFFYSYNEQFFGPGTRLTVL.

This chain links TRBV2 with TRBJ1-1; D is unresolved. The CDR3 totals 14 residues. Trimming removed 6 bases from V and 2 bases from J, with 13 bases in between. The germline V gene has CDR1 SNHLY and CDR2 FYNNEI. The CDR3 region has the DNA TGTGCCAGCAGAGCTTCATCCCAAAACACTGAAGCTTTCTTT. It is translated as CASRASSQNTEAFF.

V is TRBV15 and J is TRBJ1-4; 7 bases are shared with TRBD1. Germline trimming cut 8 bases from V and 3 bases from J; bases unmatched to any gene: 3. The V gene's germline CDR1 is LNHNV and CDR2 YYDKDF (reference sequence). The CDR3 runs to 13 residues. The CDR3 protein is CATAQGPNEKLFF. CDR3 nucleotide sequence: TGTGCCACCGCACAGGGGCCTAATGAAAAACTGTTTTTT.

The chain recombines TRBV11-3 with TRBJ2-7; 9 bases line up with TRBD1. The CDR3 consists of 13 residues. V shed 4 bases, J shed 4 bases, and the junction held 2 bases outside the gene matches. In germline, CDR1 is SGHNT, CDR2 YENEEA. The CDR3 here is CASSWGQGYEQYF. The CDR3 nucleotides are TGTGCCAGCAGCTGGGGACAGGGTTACGAGCAGTACTTC.

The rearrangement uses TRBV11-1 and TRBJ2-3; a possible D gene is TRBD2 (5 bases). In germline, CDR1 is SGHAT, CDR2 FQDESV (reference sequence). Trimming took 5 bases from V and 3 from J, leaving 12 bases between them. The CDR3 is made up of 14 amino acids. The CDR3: CASSADRGTDTQYF. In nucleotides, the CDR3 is TGTGCCAGCAGCGCCGATAGAGGGACAGATACGCAGTATTTT.

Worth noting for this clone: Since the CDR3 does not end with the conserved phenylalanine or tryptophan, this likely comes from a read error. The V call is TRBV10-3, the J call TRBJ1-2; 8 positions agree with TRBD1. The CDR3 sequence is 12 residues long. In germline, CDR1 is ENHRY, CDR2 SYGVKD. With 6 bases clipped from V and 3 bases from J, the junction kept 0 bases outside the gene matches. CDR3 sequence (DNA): TGTGCCATCAGACAGGGGGACTATGGCTACACCCTC. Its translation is CAIRQGDYGYTL.

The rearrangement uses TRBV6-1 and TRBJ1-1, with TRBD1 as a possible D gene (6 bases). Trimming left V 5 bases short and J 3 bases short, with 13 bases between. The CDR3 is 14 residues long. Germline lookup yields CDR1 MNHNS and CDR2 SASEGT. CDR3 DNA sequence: TGTGCCAGCAGTCCCACAGGGTATGACACTGAAGCTTTCTTT. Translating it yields CASSPTGYDTEAFF.

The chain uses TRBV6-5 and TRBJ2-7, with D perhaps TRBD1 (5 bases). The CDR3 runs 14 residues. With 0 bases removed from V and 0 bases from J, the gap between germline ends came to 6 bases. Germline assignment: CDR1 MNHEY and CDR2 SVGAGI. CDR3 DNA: TGTGCCAGCAGTTACTCGACAGACTCCTACGAGCAGTACTTC. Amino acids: CASSYSTDSYEQYF.

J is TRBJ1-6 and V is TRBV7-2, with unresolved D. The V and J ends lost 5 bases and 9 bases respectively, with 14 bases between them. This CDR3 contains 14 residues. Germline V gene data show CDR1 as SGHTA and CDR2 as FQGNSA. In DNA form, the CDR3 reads TGTGCCAGCAGCCCCACGAGGGCTTCTTCACCCCTCCACTTT. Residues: CASSPTRASSPLHF. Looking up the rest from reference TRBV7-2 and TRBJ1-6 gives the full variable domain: GAGVSQSPSNKVTEKGKDVELRCDPISGHTALYWYRQSLGQGLEFLIYFQGNSAPDKSGLPSDRFSAERTGGSVSTLTIQRTQQEDSAVYLCASSPTRASSPLHFGNGTRLTVT.

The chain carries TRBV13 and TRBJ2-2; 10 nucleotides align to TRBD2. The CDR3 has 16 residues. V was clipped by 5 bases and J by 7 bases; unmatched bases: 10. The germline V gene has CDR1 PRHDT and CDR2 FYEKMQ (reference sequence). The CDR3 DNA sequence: TGTGCCAGCAGCCAGTGGCTAGCGGGGGACGTCGGGGAGCTGTTTTTT. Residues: CASSQWLAGDVGELFF.

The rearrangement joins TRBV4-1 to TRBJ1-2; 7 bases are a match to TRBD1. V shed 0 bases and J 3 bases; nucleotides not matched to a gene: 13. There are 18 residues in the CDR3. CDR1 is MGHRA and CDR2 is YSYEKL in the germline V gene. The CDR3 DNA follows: TGCGCCAGCAGCCAAGATTTCAGGGGGGCGAAGTTCTACTATGGCTACACCTTC. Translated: CASSQDFRGAKFYYGYTF.

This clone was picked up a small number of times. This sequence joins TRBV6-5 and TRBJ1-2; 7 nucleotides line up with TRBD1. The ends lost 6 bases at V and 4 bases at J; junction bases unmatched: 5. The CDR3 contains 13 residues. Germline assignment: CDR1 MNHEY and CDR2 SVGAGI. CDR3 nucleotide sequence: TGTGCCAGCAGCCTCCGGGACAGCTATGGCTACACCTTC. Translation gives CASSLRDSYGYTF.

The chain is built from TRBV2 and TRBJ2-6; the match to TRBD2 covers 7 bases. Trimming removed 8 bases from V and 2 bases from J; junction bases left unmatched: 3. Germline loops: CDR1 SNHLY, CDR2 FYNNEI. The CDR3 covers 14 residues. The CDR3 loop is CASGREPGANVLTF. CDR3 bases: TGTGCCAGCGGGAGGGAGCCTGGGGCCAACGTCCTGACTTTC. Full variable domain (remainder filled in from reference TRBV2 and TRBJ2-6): EPEVTQTPSHQVTQMGQEVILRCVPISNHLYFYWYRQILGQKVEFLVSFYNNEISEKSEIFDDQFSVERPDGSNFTLKIRSTKLEDSAMYFCASGREPGANVLTFGAGSRLTVL.

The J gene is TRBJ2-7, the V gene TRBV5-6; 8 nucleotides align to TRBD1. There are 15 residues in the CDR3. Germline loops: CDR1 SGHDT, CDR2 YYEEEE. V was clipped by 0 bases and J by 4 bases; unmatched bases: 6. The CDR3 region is CASSLGTGTAYEQYF. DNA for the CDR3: TGTGCCAGCAGCTTGGGGACAGGGACCGCATACGAGCAGTACTTC.

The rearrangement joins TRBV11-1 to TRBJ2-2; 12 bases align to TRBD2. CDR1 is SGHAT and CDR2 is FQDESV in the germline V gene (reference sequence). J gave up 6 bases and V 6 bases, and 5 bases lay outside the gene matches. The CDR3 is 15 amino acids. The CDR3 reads CASSSSGGDAGELFF. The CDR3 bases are TGTGCCAGCAGTTCTAGCGGGGGGGATGCCGGGGAGCTGTTTTTT.

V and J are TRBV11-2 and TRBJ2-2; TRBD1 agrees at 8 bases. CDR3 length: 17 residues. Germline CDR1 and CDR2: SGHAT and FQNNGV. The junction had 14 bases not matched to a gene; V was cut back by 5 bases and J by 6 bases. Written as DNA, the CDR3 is TGTGCCAGCAGCCCTTCGTCGGCAGGGGGCATCCCCGGGGAGCTGTTTTTT. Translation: CASSPSSAGGIPGELFF.

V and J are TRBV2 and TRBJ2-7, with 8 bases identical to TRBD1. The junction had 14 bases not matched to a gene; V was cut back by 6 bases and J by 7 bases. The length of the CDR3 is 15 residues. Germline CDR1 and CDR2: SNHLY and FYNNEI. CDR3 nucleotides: TGTGCCAGCAGACCCCAGGGGGCCCGCTTCGGGGAGCAGTACTTC. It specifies CASRPQGARFGEQYF.

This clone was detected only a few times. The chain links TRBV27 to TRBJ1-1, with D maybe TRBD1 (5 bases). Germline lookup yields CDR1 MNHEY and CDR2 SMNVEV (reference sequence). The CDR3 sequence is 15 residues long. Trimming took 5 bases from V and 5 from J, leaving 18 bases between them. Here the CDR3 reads CASSGGWGRGTEAFF. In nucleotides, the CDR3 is TGTGCCAGCAGTGGGGGGTGGGGGAGAGGGACTGAAGCTTTCTTT.

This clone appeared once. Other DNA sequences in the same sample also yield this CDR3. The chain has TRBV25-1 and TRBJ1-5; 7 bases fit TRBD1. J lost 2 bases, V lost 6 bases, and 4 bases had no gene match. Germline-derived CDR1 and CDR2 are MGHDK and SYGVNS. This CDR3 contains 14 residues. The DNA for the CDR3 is TGTGCCAGCAGAGGCCAGGGGGGCAATCAGCCCCAGCATTTT. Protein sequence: CASRGQGGNQPQHF.

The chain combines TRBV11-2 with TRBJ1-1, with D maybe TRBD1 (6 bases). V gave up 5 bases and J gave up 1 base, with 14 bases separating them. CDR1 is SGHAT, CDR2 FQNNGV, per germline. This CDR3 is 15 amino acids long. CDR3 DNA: TGTGCCAGCAGCCAGACAGGCCCTTCGAACACTGAAGCTTTCTTT. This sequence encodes CASSQTGPSNTEAFF.

CDR3 nucleotides: TGTGCCAGCAGCTTCCGGACAGTTATACAAGAGACCCAGTACTTC. Protein: CASSFRTVIQETQYF. The V gene is TRBV5-5, the J gene TRBJ2-5; possibly TRBD1 for D (6 bases). The germline V and J ends were trimmed by 2 bases and 2 bases, with 13 bases remaining between them. Germline V gives CDR1 SGHKS, CDR2 YYEKEE (reference sequence). This CDR3 region has 15 residues.

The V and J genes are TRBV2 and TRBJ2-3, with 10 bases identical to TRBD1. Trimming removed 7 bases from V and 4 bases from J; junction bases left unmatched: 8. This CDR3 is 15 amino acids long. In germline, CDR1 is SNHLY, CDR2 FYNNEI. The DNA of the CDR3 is TGTGCCAGCAACACCGGGACAGGGGCCCCAGATACGCAGTATTTT. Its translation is CASNTGTGAPDTQYF.

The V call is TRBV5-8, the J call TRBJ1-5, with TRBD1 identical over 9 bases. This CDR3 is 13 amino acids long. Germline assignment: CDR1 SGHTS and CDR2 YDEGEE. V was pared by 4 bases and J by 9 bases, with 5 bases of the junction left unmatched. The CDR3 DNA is TGTGCCAGCAGCGGGGACAGGGCGGGGCCCCAGCATTTT. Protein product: CASSGDRAGPQHF.

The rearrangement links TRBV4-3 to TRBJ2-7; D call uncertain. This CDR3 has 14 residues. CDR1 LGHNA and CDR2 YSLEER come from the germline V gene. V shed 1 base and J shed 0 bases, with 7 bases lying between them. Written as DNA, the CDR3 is TGCGCCAGCAGCCAAGTTGGCAGCTCCTACGAGCAGTACTTC. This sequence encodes CASSQVGSSYEQYF.

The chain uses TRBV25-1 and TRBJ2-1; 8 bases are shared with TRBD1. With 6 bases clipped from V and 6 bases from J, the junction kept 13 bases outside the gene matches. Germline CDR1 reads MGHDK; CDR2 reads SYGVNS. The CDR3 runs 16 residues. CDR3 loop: CASRQNGGTGANEQFF. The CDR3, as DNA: TGTGCCAGCAGGCAAAATGGGGGGACAGGCGCCAATGAGCAGTTCTTC. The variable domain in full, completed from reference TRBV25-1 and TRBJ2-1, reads EADIYQTPRYLVIGTGKKITLECSQTMGHDKMYWYQQDPGMELHLIHYSYGVNSTEKGDLSSESTVSRIRTEHFPLTLESARPSHTSQYLCASRQNGGTGANEQFFGPGTRLTVL.

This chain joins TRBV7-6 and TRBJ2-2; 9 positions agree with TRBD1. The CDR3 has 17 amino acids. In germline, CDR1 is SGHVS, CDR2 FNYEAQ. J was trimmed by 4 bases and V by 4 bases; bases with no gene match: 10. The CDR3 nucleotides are TGTGCCAGCAGCTCGAAATACCGGGACAGGGTCACCGGGGAGCTGTTTTTT. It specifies CASSSKYRDRVTGELFF.

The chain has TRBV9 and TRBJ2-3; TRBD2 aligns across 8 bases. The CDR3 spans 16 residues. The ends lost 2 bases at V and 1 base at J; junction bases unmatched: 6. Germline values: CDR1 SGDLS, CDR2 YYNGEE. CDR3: CASSVIDGGGTDTQYF. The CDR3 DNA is TGTGCCAGCAGCGTTATCGACGGGGGGGGCACAGATACGCAGTATTTT.

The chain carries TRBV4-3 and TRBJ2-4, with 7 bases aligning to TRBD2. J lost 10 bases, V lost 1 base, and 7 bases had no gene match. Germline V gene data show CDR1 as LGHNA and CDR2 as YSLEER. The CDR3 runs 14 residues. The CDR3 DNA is TGCGCCAGCAGCCAAGTCCCGGGAGCGGGGATTCAGTACTTC. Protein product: CASSQVPGAGIQYF.

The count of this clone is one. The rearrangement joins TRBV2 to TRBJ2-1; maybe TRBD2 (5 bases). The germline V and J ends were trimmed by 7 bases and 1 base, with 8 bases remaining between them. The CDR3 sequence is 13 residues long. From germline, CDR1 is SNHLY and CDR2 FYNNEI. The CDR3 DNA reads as TGTGCCAGCACCACTAGATCCTACAATGAGCAGTTCTTC. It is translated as CASTTRSYNEQFF.